This TCR beta chain stems from a study of shared clonotypes between healthy human individuals. The study, taken as a whole, reports: The researchers took only blood, and tissue repertoires probably look different.

Sequencing was performed with immunoSEQ multiplex PCR; in TCRdb, only in-frame clones are kept and a portion is missing. Among 850,000 to 1,200,000 clones listed, about 77% were seen once. Trimming stripped 3 bases from V and 0 bases from J, with 9 bases between. The CDR3 is 14 amino acids. Germline lookup yields CDR1 SGHNT and CDR2 YYREEE (reference sequence). A remark on this clone: The target antigen is unknown.

Sequenced input: memory CD4+ T cells sorted from blood. Subset defined: CD45RA-negative fraction. The sequence derives from a man aged 18 to 29 in good health. The V gene is TRBV5-4, the J gene TRBJ2-5; D gene uncertain. The CDR3 reads CASSSDSYQETQYF. The CDR3 DNA is TGTGCCAGCAGCTCAGACTCGTACCAAGAGACCCAGTACTTC.